This TCR beta chain emerged from a study of PD-1 blockade in mismatch repair-deficient tumors. This CDR3 comprises 14 residues. V dropped 6 bases and J dropped 1; count of bases not matched to a gene: 4. Germline V CDR1 and CDR2: KGHSH, LQKENI. Only in-frame clones appear in the TCRdb table, and some are missing; sequencing was by immunoSEQ multiplex PCR. This sample carries more than 8,500 clones, approximately 85% of them seen once, and the ten largest clones take approximately 0.91%. The sequencing here drew on PBMCs, taken about 47 weeks after starting pembrolizumab. V is TRBV18 and J is TRBJ1-1; 8 bases match TRBD1. This clonotype was obtained from an adult with mismatch repair-deficient cancer. The CDR3 sequence: CASSGQASNTEAFF. The CDR3 DNA reads TGTGCCAGCTCGGGACAGGCATCGAACACTGAAGCTTTCTTT. Full variable domain (missing parts from reference TRBV18 and TRBJ1-1): NAGVMQNPRHLVRRRGQEARLRCSPMKGHSHVYWYRQLPEEGLKFMVYLQKENIIDESGMPKERFSAEFPKEGPSILRIQQVVRGDSAAYFCASSGQASNTEAFFGQGTRLTVV.